This TCR beta chain was obtained from a study of blood T cell repertoires in COVID-19. About the study: The United States, Italy and Spain were the sources of the acute and convalescent COVID-19 samples. The analysed material was cDNA or gDNA that came from T cells, B-cell-depleted T cells, or PBMCs.

Per the germline V gene, CDR1 is SQVTM and CDR2 is ANQGSEA. The V end lost 4 bases, the J end lost 1 base, and 10 bases lay between the germline ends. The CDR3 runs 13 residues. Per the authors' pipeline: Estimation of nucleated cell counts relied on the amplification of reference gene primers. The table came from immunoSEQ multiplex PCR; TCRdb's copy has only in-frame clones and leaves some out. From that table come the V and J calls and clone size; the DNA was used to work out D and trimming. The sample yields fewer than 250,000 clones, roughly 80% seen once. The specimen sequenced was peripheral blood. This chain uses TRBV29-1 with TRBJ1-1; tentatively, D is TRBD1 (5 bases). The TCR was taken from an elderly woman with acute or convalescent COVID-19. CDR3 nucleotide sequence: TGCAGCGTTGGACGAGACAGGAACACTGAAGCTTTCTTT. Amino acids: CSVGRDRNTEAFF.